This TCR beta chain was obtained from a study of CD8+ T cells in alopecia areata. Specimens obtained from alopecia areata patients comprised lesional scalp punch biopsies and peripheral blood. PBMCs provided sorted CD4+ and CD8+ T cells. RNA was extracted and reverse transcribed into cDNA as the sequencing template. Clones were read by immunoSEQ multiplex PCR, and TCRdb kept only the in-frame ones, dropping some. The repertoire holds about 180,000 clones, with around 71% as singletons. Germline trimming cut 5 bases from V and 6 bases from J; bases unmatched to any gene: 3. The V gene's germline CDR1 is MNHEY and CDR2 SVGAGI. The CDR3 has 13 amino acids.

This material consisted of CD8+ T cells sorted from blood, taken at week 0. This clonotype was sampled from a human donor with alopecia areata. The chain links TRBV6-5 to TRBJ1-5, with TRBD1 identical over 8 bases. The CDR3: CASSQGASQPQHF. The DNA for the CDR3 is TGTGCCAGCAGTCAGGGGGCTTCTCAGCCCCAGCATTTT.